This TCR beta chain stems from a study of T-cell reconstitution after alpha-beta-depleted transplantation in children. Germline V CDR1 and CDR2: KGHSH, LQKENI. There are 15 residues in the CDR3. The V gene end was trimmed by 4 bases and the J gene end by 9 bases; junction bases not matched to a gene: 7. This clonotype was found a few times. Unique molecular identifiers were incorporated into the prepared TCRbeta library. Via MiXCR, TCRdb re-called the PCR reads, giving one row per CDR3 protein. The sample lists about 500,000 distinct CDR3 sequences, about 33% occurring once. The sample was PBMCs from the stem cell graft donor, taken from the stem cell graft. The TCR was taken from a human donor who donated a stem cell graft to a child with aplastic anemia. The chain employs TRBV18 and TRBJ2-1; 12 positions match TRBD2. The CDR3 sequence is CASSRLAGEFPEQFF. The CDR3 DNA reads as TGTGCCAGCTCACGACTAGCGGGAGAGTTCCCTGAGCAGTTCTTC.